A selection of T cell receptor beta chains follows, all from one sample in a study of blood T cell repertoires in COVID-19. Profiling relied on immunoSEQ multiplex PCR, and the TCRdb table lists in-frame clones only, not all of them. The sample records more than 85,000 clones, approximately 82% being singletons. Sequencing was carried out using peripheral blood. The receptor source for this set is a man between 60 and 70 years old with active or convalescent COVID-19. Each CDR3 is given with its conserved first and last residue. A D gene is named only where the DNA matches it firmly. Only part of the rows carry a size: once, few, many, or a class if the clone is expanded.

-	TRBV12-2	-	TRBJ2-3	TGTGCAAGTCGCTTTCAGGGCCCACGGACGCAGTATTTT	CASRFQGPRTQYF
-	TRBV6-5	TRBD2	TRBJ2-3	TGTGCCAGCAGGCGGACTAGTTCCGATACGCAGTATTTT	CASRRTSSDTQYF
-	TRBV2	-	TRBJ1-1	TGTGCCAGCAGTGGGAGAATTGGCGCTGAAGCTTTCTTT	CASSGRIGAEAFF
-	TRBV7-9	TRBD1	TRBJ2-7	TGTGCCAGCAGCTTAGACAGGGGGCCTTACGAGCAGTACTTC	CASSLDRGPYEQYF
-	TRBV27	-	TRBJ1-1	TGTGCCAGCAGGGGAGGGACGGCGAACACTGAAGCTTTCTTT	CASRGGTANTEAFF
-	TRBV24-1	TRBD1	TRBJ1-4	TGTGCCACCAGTGATGCGAGACAGGGTCAGGAAAAACTGTTTTTT	CATSDARQGQEKLFF
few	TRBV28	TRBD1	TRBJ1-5	TGTGCCAGCAGAACAGGGGGCGCGGCTAGCAATCAGCCCCAGCATTTT	CASRTGGAASNQPQHF
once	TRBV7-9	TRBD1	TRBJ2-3	TGTGCCAGCAGCTTATTGGACAGGCGAGATACGCAGTATTTT	CASSLLDRRDTQYF
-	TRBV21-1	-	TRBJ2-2	TGTGCCAGCAGCCACCCCTCTATTCACACCGGGGAGCTGTTTTTT	CASSHPSIHTGELFF
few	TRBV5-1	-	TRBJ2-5	TGCGCCAGCAGCCGGTCAGGATTGTATGGGGAGACCCAGTACTTC	CASSRSGLYGETQYF
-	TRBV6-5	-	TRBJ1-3	TGTGCCAGCATTCCTGGGGGGGTAGGAAACACCATATATTTT	CASIPGGVGNTIYF
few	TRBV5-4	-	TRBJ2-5	TGTGCCAGCAGCTTAAAACTCCAAGAGACCCAGTACTTC	CASSLKLQETQYF
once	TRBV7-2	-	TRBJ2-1	TGTGCCAGCAGCTCCCCAGCGGGCTCCTACAATGAGCAGTTCTTC	CASSSPAGSYNEQFF
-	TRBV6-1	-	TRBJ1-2	TGTGCCAGCAGTGAAGGGGGGGGCGACTATGGCTACACCTTC	CASSEGGGDYGYTF
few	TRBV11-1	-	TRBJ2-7	TGTGCCAGCAGCTTAACTCGGCTCGGGGACGAGCAGTACTTC	CASSLTRLGDEQYF
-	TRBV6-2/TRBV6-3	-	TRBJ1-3	TGTGCCAGCAGTGCGATGACAGGAGCCGGAAACACCATATATTTT	CASSAMTGAGNTIYF
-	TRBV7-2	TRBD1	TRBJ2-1	TGTGCCAGCAGCTTTGCGGGACAGGGGGCCTCTGAGCAGTTCTTC	CASSFAGQGASEQFF
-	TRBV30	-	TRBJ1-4	TGTGCCTGGACAGGGCAGGGGAATGAAAAACTGTTTTTT	CAWTGQGNEKLFF
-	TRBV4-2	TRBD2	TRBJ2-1	TGTGCCAGCAGCCAATCCCCAACTAGCGGAGAGCAGTTCTTC	CASSQSPTSGEQFF
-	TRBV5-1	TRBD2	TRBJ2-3	TGCGCCAGCAGCTTGAGCGGGAGATCGGATACGCAGTATTTT	CASSLSGRSDTQYF
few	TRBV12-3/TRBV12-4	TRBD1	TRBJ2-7	TGTGCCAGCAGCAGGACAGGGGCCTACGAGCAGTACTTC	CASSRTGAYEQYF
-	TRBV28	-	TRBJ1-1	TGTGCCAGCAGTCCTTTAGGGGGGAACACTGAAGCTTTCTTT	CASSPLGGNTEAFF
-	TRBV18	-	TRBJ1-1	TGTGCCAGCTCCTTGGCGGGGGTCAACACTGAAGCTTTCTTT	CASSLAGVNTEAFF
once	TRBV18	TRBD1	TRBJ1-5	TGTGCCAGCTCAAATACAGGGGCCCGAGGGCAGCCCCAGCATTTT	CASSNTGARGQPQHF
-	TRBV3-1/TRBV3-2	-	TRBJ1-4	TGTGCCAGCAGCCACACAGGGTGGAGTGAAAAACTGTTTTTT	CASSHTGWSEKLFF
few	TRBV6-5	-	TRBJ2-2	TGTGCCAGCAGGGAGATTTACACCGGGGAGCTGTTTTTT	CASREIYTGELFF
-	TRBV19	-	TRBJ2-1	TGTGCCAGTAGTATTAGTAGGGAGCGGGAGCAGTTCTTC	CASSISREREQFF
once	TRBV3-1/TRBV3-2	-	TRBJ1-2	TGTGCCAGCAGCCCCGTCTCGGGGGACCCTAACTATGGCTACACCTTC	CASSPVSGDPNYGYTF
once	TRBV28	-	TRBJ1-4	TGTGCCAGCAGGCCTGGGGGAAAATGGGACTCAAAACTGTTTTTT	CASRPGGKWDSKLFF
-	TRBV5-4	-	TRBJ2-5	TGTGCCAGCAGCTTGTCTTCGGATCTGGTGGGGCGGCGGTACCAAGAGACCCAGTACTTC	CASSLSSDLVGRRYQETQYF
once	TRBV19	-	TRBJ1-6	TGTGCCAGTAGTGAGACACTGGGCTCCTATAATTCACCCCTCCACTTT	CASSETLGSYNSPLHF
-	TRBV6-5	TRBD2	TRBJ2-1	TGTGCCAGCAGTTACGTGGCGGGAGAATCCAATGAGCAGTTCTTC	CASSYVAGESNEQFF
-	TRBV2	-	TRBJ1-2	TGTGCCAGCAGTCCGGCGGGGGGCGCCTATGGCTACACCTTC	CASSPAGGAYGYTF
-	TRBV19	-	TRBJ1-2	TGTGCCAGTAGTATAACGGGACACCTAGCAGGCGGCTACACCTTC	CASSITGHLAGGYTF
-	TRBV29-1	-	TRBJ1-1	TGCAGCTCATCTCTTGGGGCAGCCATGAACACTGAAGCTTTCTTT	CSSSLGAAMNTEAFF
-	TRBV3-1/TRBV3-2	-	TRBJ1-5	TGTGCCAGCAGCCAAGATAGAAGGGGCGGTCAGCCCCAGCATTTT	CASSQDRRGGQPQHF
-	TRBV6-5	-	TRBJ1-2	TGTGCCAGCAGCCGCTCGACAGGCCGAACCCGCTACACCTTC	CASSRSTGRTRYTF
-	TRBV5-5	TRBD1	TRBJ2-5	TGTGCCAGCAGCTGGACAGGGGTGGGAGAGACCCAGTACTTC	CASSWTGVGETQYF
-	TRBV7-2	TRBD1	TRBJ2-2	TGTGCCAGCAGCCTCGGACAGGGCAACACCGGGGAGCTGTTTTTT	CASSLGQGNTGELFF
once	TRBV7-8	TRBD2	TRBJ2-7	TGTGCCAGCAGCTCCCCGACTAGCGGGAGTTTTAACGAGCAGTACTTC	CASSSPTSGSFNEQYF
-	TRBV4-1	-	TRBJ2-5	TGCGCCAGCAGCCAAGAATGGTCGACGCCAGGGGCCCAGTACTTC	CASSQEWSTPGAQYF
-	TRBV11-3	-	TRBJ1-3	TGTGCCAGCAGCTTAGAAACAGGGTACGGAAACACCATATATTTT	CASSLETGYGNTIYF
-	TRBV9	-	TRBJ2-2	TGTGCCAGCAGCGAACAGATACACACGGAGGTAACCGGGGAGCTGTTTTTT	CASSEQIHTEVTGELFF
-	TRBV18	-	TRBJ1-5	TGTGCCAGCTCACCAGGACAGACCCTCAATCAGCCCCAGCATTTT	CASSPGQTLNQPQHF
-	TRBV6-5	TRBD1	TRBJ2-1	TGTGCCAGCAGACCGCGGACAGGGGGCATCGATGAGCAGTTCTTC	CASRPRTGGIDEQFF
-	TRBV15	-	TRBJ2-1	TGTGCCACCAGCAGAGGGATCGGGAATGAGCAGTTCTTC	CATSRGIGNEQFF
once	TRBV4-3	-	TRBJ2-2	TGCGCCAGCAGCCAAGAAGGGGCCTCGCTCCATGGCACCGGGGAGCTGTTTTTT	CASSQEGASLHGTGELFF
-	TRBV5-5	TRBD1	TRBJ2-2	TGTGCCAGCAGCCCGTCCCCGGGACAGGGTATCGGGGAGCTGTTTTTT	CASSPSPGQGIGELFF
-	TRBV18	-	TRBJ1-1	TGTGCCAGCTCACCACTGCAGGGCACGAACACTGAAGCTTTCTTT	CASSPLQGTNTEAFF
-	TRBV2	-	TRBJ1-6	TGTGCCAGCAGTGGGGCCTGGGCCTATAATTCACCCCTCCACTTT	CASSGAWAYNSPLHF
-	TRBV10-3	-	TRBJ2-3	TGTGCCATCAGTGGACAAGGGGCTGATACGCAGTATTTT	CAISGQGADTQYF
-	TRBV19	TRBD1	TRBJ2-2	TGTGCCAGTAAGACAGGGGGCACCGGGGAGCTGTTTTTT	CASKTGGTGELFF
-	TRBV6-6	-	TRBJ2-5	TGTGCCAGCAGTTATCCCGGGGGTGGTGAGACCCAGTACTTC	CASSYPGGGETQYF
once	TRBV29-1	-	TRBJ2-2	TGCAGCGTGCCCTTACGACTCAACACCGGGGAGCTGTTTTTT	CSVPLRLNTGELFF
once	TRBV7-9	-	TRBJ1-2	TGTGCCAGCAGCTTATCCGGGGGGGAACCTCAGGGCTACACCTTC	CASSLSGGEPQGYTF
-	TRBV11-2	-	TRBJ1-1	TGTGCCAGCAGCTTAGCGGAGGCCAGGACTGAAGCTTTCTTT	CASSLAEARTEAFF
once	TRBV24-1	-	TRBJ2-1	TGTGCCACCGGGGTGAGGGGGTACGGTGAGCAGTTCTTC	CATGVRGYGEQFF
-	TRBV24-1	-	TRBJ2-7	TGTGCCACCAGTGATTCAGGACTGTTTTACGAGCAGTACTTC	CATSDSGLFYEQYF
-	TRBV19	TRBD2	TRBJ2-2	TGTGCCAGTAGTATAAGCGGGAGGGCCCGGACCGGGGAGCTGTTTTTT	CASSISGRARTGELFF
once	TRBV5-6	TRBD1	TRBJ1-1	TGTGCCAGCAGCTTAGCAGGGGGTGAGACTGAAGCTTTCTTT	CASSLAGGETEAFF